The clone carrying this T cell receptor (beta chain) was counted only a few times. The data stem from a study of blood T cell repertoires in COVID-19. Study details: The samples span acute and convalescent COVID-19 from the United States, Italy and Spain. Nucleic acid was either cDNA or gDNA, and it came from T cells, B-cell-depleted T cells, or PBMCs.

Authors' methods: The authors estimated nucleated cell counts from reference gene primer amplification. Produced via immunoSEQ multiplex PCR; TCRdb's table is partial and in-frame only. That table supplies the V and J calls and clone size; D and trimming were determined from the DNA. The table shows approximately 140,000 clones, with roughly 87% occurring only once. Germline V gives CDR1 SGDLS, CDR2 YYNGEE. The CDR3 extends over 13 amino acids. V was pared by 5 bases and J by 6 bases, with 14 bases between. The sequence was obtained from a woman aged 55 to 70 with active or convalescent COVID-19. This chain uses TRBV9 with TRBJ1-2, with D tentatively TRBD1 (5 bases). Sample: peripheral blood. This CDR3 reads CASRLNDRDGYTF. Written as DNA, the CDR3 is TGTGCCAGCAGGCTCAACGACAGAGATGGCTACACCTTC.